The rows below give T cell receptor beta chains drawn from one sample of a study of shared clonotypes between healthy human individuals. The method was immunoSEQ multiplex PCR; TCRdb's version includes in-frame clones alone and lacks a portion of them. The table records 2 million to 2.5 million clones, roughly 92% of them present only once. Sequencing was done on a sample of naive CD4+ T cells from PBMCs. These receptors all come from a man younger than 35 in good health. Some clones in this sample may be carry-over from other donors' samples. Each CDR3 is given without its conserved first and last residue.

TRBV7-6	TRBJ1-1	ASSLVGDMNTEAF
TRBV15	TRBJ2-5	ATSTTPETQY
TRBV29-1	TRBJ2-1	SVVPGLAGVYEQF
TRBV7-9	TRBJ2-6	ASSKTGGAGANVLT
TRBV2	TRBJ2-7	ASSTGLAGPGEQY
TRBV14	TRBJ2-7	ASSQDVREQY
TRBV9	TRBJ2-1	ASSGLRDSSYNEQF
TRBV2	TRBJ2-1	ASRKGQLYHNEQF
TRBV20-1	TRBJ2-5	SARVRETQY
TRBV28	TRBJ2-7	ASSLWMGSFSYEQY
TRBV11-1	TRBJ2-6	ASSLVHSGANVLT
TRBV2	TRBJ2-3	ASSETGTDTQY
TRBV10-2	TRBJ2-7	ASSETGAGGSYEQY